What follows are 3 T cell receptor beta chains derived from one specimen sequenced in a study of spatial heterogeneity in lung cancer. MiXCR, applied by TCRdb to the 5' RACE reads, yields one record per CDR3 protein. The sample has over 40,000 distinct CDR3 sequences, approximately 12% seen once. This sample's time point: blood at routine non-recurrence follow-up after resection. This sample comprised PBMCs, obtained at follow-up. All receptors come from a male donor with early-stage non-small cell lung cancer.

V usage is TRBV5-6 and J usage is TRBJ1-5, with D maybe TRBD1 (6 bases). The CDR3 runs to 16 residues. The germline V and J ends were trimmed by 8 bases and 4 bases, with 22 bases remaining between them. Per the germline V gene, CDR1 is SGHDT and CDR2 is YYEEEE. CDR3 protein: CASTIWAGAQNQPQHF. The CDR3 DNA reads as TGTGCCAGTACAATCTGGGCAGGGGCACAGAATCAGCCCCAGCATTTT.

This clonotype was recorded at least ten times. The genes are TRBV18 and TRBJ1-1; D unclear. The CDR3 is made up of 14 amino acids. Germline assignment: CDR1 KGHSH and CDR2 LQKENI. V gave up 2 bases and J gave up 9 bases, with 16 bases separating them. CDR3 in amino acids: CASSPDPADLQAFF. Here the CDR3 DNA reads TGTGCCAGCTCACCAGATCCGGCAGATCTCCAAGCTTTCTTT. Looking up the rest from reference TRBV18 and TRBJ1-1 gives the full variable domain: NAGVMQNPRHLVRRRGQEARLRCSPMKGHSHVYWYRQLPEEGLKFMVYLQKENIIDESGMPKERFSAEFPKEGPSILRIQQVVRGDSAAYFCASSPDPADLQAFFGQGTRLTVV.

The sample holds many counts of this clonotype. This sequence joins TRBV20-1 and TRBJ2-6, with TRBD1 as a possible D gene (6 bases). The CDR3 is 17 residues long. V lost 0 bases, J lost 0 bases, and 12 bases lay in between. The germline gives CDR1 DFQATT, CDR2 SNEGSKA (reference sequence). Here the CDR3 reads CSARDLGGHSGANVLTF. The CDR3 coding sequence is TGCAGTGCTAGAGATCTAGGGGGACACTCTGGGGCCAACGTCCTGACTTTC.